This TCR beta chain emerged from a study of cytomegalovirus exposure and HLA in healthy donors. Both 60 Vbeta primers and 13 Jbeta primers went into the PCR. Some clones are missing from TCRdb's copy, which holds only in-frame ones; the method was immunoSEQ multiplex PCR. The table has 130,000 to 150,000 clones, over 70% seen once; the top ten hold less than 8%. As for this clone: Its antigen is unknown.

General study findings and limits: Associated with cytomegalovirus, according to the listing, were 150 to 200 TCR beta chains. In an earlier analysis, most TCR beta V segments were productive about 87% or about 30% of the time. In a later analysis, TCR association rates varied by HLA locus: DRB1 most, HLA-C fewest. Based on reports, TCR beta sequences accurately predicted HLA-A and HLA-B alleles for most subjects.

Unmatched junction bases numbered 7, after V lost 0 bases and J lost 4 bases. Per the germline V gene, CDR1 is LNHNV and CDR2 is YYDKDF (reference sequence). This CDR3 spans 17 amino acids. The gene calls are TRBV15 and TRBJ2-5; TRBD2 agrees at 11 bases. Sequences were obtained from PBMCs. The sequence derives from a woman between 40 and 50 years old in good health and CMV-seropositive. The chain's CDR3 is CATSREASGGFRETQYF. CDR3 DNA sequence: TGTGCCACCAGCAGAGAGGCTAGCGGGGGGTTCCGAGAGACCCAGTACTTC.